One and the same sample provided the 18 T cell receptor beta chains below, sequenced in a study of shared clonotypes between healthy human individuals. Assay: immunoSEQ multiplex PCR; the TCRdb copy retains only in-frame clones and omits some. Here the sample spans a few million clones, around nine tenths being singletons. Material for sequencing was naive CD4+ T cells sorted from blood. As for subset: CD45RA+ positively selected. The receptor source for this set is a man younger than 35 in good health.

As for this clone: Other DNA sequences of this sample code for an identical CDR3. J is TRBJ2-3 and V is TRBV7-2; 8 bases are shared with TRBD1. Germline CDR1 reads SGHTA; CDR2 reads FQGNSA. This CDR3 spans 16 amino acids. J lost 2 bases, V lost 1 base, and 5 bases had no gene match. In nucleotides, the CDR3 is TGTGCCAGCAGCTTAGGAACAGGGGGTTCCACAGATACGCAGTATTTT. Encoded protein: CASSLGTGGSTDTQYF.

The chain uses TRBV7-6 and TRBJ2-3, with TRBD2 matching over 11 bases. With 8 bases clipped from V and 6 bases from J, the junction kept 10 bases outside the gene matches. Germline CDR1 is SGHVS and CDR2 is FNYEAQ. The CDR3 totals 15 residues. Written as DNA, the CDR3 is TGTGCCAGCTCGACTAGCGGGGTCCTTCTGGATACGCAGTATTTT. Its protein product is CASSTSGVLLDTQYF.

DNA for the CDR3: TGTGCCATCACCGGGACAGGGCTCACAGATACGCAGTATTTT. Its protein product is CAITGTGLTDTQYF. The chain couples TRBV10-3 to TRBJ2-3, with TRBD1 matching over 9 bases. With V trimmed by 7 bases and J by 2 bases, 4 bases remained unmatched. Per the germline V gene, CDR1 is ENHRY and CDR2 is SYGVKD. The CDR3 has 14 residues.

The CDR3 loop is CASSLEDRVVSGANVLTF. CDR3 in DNA: TGTGCCAGCAGCTTAGAGGACAGGGTGGTTTCTGGGGCCAACGTCCTGACTTTC. V gene TRBV7-2 combines with J gene TRBJ2-6, with TRBD1 matching over 8 bases. Germline trimming cut 1 base from V and 1 base from J; bases unmatched to any gene: 6. Germline-derived CDR1 and CDR2 are SGHTA and FQGNSA. CDR3 length: 18 residues.

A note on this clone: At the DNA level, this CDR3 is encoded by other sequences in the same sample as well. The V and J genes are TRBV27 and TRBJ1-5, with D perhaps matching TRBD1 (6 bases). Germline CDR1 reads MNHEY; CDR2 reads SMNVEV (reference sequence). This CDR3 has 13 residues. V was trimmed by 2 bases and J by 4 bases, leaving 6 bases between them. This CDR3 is CASSLQGNQPQHF. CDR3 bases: TGTGCCAGCAGTTTACAGGGGAATCAGCCCCAGCATTTT.

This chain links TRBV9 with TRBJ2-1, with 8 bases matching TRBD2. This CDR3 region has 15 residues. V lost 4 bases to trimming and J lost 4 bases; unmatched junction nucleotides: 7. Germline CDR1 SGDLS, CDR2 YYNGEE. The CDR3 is CASSLSGMLYNEQFF. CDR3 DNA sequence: TGTGCCAGCAGCCTTAGCGGGATGTTATACAATGAGCAGTTCTTC.

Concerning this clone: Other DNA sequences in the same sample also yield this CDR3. CDR3 sequence: CASSLGDPPYEQYF. For the CDR3, the DNA is TGCGCCAGCAGCTTGGGGGACCCGCCGTACGAGCAGTACTTC. The V call is TRBV5-1, the J call TRBJ2-7; D could derive from TRBD1 or TRBD2 (5 bases each). V lost 0 bases and J 4 bases, leaving 11 bases between the germline ends. Germline V gene lookup returns CDR1 SGHRS and CDR2 YFSETQ. CDR3 length: 14 amino acids.

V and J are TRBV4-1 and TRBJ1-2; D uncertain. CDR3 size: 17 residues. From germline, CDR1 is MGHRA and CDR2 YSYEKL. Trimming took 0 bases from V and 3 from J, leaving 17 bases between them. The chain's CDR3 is CASSQDPSPMSYYGYTF. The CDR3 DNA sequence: TGCGCCAGCAGCCAAGACCCCAGTCCGATGTCCTACTATGGCTACACCTTC.

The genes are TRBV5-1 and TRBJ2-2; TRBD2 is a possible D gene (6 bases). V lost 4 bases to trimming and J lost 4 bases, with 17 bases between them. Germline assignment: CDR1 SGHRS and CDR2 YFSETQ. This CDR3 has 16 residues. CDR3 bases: TGCGCCAGCAGCCCGCAGGGAGGAGGTCTCACCGGGGAGCTGTTTTTT. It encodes CASSPQGGGLTGELFF.

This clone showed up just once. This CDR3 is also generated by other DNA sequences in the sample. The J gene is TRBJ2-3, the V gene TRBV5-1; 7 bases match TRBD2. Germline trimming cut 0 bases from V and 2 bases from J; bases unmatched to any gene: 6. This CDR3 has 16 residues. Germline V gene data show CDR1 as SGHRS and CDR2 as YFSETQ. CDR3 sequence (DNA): TGCGCCAGCAGCTTGGGTCTAGCGGAAACCACAGATACGCAGTATTTT. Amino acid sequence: CASSLGLAETTDTQYF.

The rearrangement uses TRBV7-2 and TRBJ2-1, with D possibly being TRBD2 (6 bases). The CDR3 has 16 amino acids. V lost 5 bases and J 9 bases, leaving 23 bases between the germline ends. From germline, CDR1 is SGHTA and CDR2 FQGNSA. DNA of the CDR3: TGTGCCAGCAGCCCAGGAGCTCAGCGGGTCTATGGTGAGCAGTTCTTC. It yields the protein CASSPGAQRVYGEQFF. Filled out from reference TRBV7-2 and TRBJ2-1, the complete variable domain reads GAGVSQSPSNKVTEKGKDVELRCDPISGHTALYWYRQSLGQGLEFLIYFQGNSAPDKSGLPSDRFSAERTGGSVSTLTIQRTQQEDSAVYLCASSPGAQRVYGEQFFGPGTRLTVL.

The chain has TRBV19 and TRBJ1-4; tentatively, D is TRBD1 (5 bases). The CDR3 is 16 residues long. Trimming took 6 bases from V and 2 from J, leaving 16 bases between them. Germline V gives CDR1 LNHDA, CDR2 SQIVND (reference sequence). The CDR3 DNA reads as TGTGCCAGTAGCCACACTCACGGGACTACTAATGAAAAACTGTTTTTT. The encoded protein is CASSHTHGTTNEKLFF.

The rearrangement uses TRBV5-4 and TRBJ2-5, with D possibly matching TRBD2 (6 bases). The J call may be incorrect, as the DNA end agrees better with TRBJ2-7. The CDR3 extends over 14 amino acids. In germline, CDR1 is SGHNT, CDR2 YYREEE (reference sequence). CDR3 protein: CASSQPGDPYEQYF. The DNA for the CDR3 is TGTGCCAGCAGCCAGCCGGGGGATCCCTACGAGCAGTACTTC.

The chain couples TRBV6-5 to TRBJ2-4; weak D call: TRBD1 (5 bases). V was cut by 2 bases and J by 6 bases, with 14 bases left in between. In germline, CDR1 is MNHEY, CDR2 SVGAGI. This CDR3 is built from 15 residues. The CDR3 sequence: CASSYGHLGGNIQYF. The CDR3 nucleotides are TGTGCCAGCAGTTACGGACACCTCGGTGGAAACATTCAGTACTTC.

The CDR3 reads CASSVGAGGFSGNTIYF. The CDR3 region has the DNA TGTGCCAGCAGCGTAGGGGCAGGGGGGTTTTCTGGAAACACCATATATTTT. This sequence joins TRBV9 and TRBJ1-3; 7 bases align to TRBD1. The germline CDR1 and CDR2 sequences are SGDLS and YYNGEE. V dropped 0 bases and J dropped 1; count of bases not matched to a gene: 7. CDR3 length: 17 residues.

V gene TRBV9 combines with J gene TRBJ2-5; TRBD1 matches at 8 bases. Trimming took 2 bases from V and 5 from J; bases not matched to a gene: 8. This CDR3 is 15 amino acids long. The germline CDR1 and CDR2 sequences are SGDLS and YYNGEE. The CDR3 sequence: CASSVTSGGAETQYF. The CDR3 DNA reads TGTGCCAGCAGCGTCACTTCAGGGGGCGCCGAGACCCAGTACTTC.

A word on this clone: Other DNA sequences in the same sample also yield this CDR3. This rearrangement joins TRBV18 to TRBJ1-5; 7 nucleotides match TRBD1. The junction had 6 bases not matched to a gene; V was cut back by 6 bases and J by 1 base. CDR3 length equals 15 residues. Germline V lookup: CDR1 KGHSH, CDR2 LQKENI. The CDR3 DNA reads TGTGCCAGCTCTCCGCAGGGGGGGAGCAATCAGCCCCAGCATTTT. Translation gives CASSPQGGSNQPQHF.

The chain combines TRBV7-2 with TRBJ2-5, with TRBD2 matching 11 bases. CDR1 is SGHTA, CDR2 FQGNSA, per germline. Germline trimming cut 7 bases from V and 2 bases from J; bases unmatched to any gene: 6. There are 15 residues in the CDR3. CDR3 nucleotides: TGTGCCAGCAAATCCGGGACTAGCGGACAAGAGACCCAGTACTTC. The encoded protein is CASKSGTSGQETQYF. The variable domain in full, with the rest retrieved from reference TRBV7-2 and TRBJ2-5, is GAGVSQSPSNKVTEKGKDVELRCDPISGHTALYWYRQSLGQGLEFLIYFQGNSAPDKSGLPSDRFSAERTGGSVSTLTIQRTQQEDSAVYLCASKSGTSGQETQYFGPGTRLLVL.